This TCR beta chain appears in the sequencing data of a study of T-cell memory formation after mild COVID-19. The wider study: TCR clusters showed largely donor specificity. Study outcomes and limitations: Detection of some responders pre-infection suggested pre-existing cross-reactive memory T cells participated.

The germline CDR1 and CDR2 sequences are SEHNR and FQNEAQ (reference sequence). V was trimmed by 6 bases and J by 6 bases, leaving 11 bases between them. This CDR3 has 13 amino acids. This clonotype was observed a handful of times. Its antigen is undetermined. TCRdb itself ran the 5' RACE reads through MiXCR, one entry per CDR3 protein. In the table there are just over 200,000 distinct CDR3 sequences, 9% to 10% of which are singletons. Sequencing was done on a sample of PBMCs or a T cell subset sorted from them (not recorded which). The J gene is TRBJ2-2, the V gene TRBV7-9; D unclear. This sequence originates from a man younger than 35 who had mild COVID-19 (a few samples of this study predate the infection). Cell type and time point are not known. This CDR3 is CASSVPGAGELFF. The CDR3 DNA is TGTGCCAGCAGTGTCCCGGGTGCCGGGGAGCTGTTTTTT.